The 10 T cell receptor beta chains below come from one sample, sequenced in a study of cytomegalovirus exposure and HLA in healthy donors. PCR amplification relied on 60 Vbeta primers (plus 13 Jbeta primers). Repertoires were generated with immunoSEQ multiplex PCR, while TCRdb's copy carries only in-frame clones and drops some. The table has 90,000 to 150,000 clones, more than 65% seen once. The sample comprised PBMCs. The receptor set was obtained from a man in his late teens or twenties in good health and CMV-seropositive.

This clone was observed a handful of times. The rearrangement uses TRBV6-5 and TRBJ1-4, with TRBD1 identical over 9 bases. V trimming: 6 bases; J trimming: 5 bases; junction bases outside the gene matches: 7. The CDR3 runs 15 residues. CDR1 and CDR2 (germline): MNHEY, SVGAGI. The CDR3 region is CASSLPGTGNEKLFF. In DNA form, the CDR3 reads TGTGCCAGCAGCCTTCCCGGGACAGGGAATGAAAAACTGTTTTTT.

The rearrangement uses TRBV28 and TRBJ1-5; D is possibly TRBD1 (6 bases). Germline CDR1 is MDHEN and CDR2 is SYDVKM. V lost 8 bases and J 2 bases, leaving 16 bases between the germline ends. The CDR3 extends over 15 amino acids. CDR3 sequence: CASRDRMRGNQPQHF. The CDR3 DNA reads TGTGCCAGCCGCGACAGGATGCGGGGCAATCAGCCCCAGCATTTT.

In nucleotides, the CDR3 is TGTGCCAGCAGTTACTCAGCCGAGCGGGAAAACACTGAAGCTTTCTTT. Encoded protein: CASSYSAERENTEAFF. The genes are TRBV6-6 and TRBJ1-1; the D is unclear. CDR3 length: 16 amino acids. V gave up 0 bases and J gave up 2 bases, with 13 bases separating them. Germline loops: CDR1 MNHNY, CDR2 SVGAGI (reference sequence).

This clone was detected only a few times. The genes are TRBV19 and TRBJ1-1, with 7 bases aligning to TRBD1. Per germline, CDR1 LNHDA and CDR2 SQIVND (reference sequence). The CDR3 has 14 amino acids. V lost 5 bases to trimming and J lost 3 bases; unmatched junction nucleotides: 6. In DNA form, the CDR3 reads TGTGCCAGTAGTTTAGGGACAGACTACACTGAAGCTTTCTTT. It encodes CASSLGTDYTEAFF.

The rearrangement uses TRBV18 and TRBJ1-1; TRBD1 aligns across 11 bases. V dropped 6 bases and J dropped 7; count of bases not matched to a gene: 4. CDR3 length: 13 amino acids. CDR1 is KGHSH, CDR2 LQKENI, per germline. CDR3 DNA sequence: TGTGCCAGCTCGCAGGGACAGGGGGATGAAGCTTTCTTT. This codes for CASSQGQGDEAFF.

V is TRBV5-6 and J is TRBJ1-6; D may be TRBD1 (5 bases). The germline V gene encodes CDR1 SGHDT and CDR2 YYEEEE. The CDR3 is made up of 14 amino acids. The V gene lost 0 bases and the J gene lost 14 bases, with 15 bases spanning the gap. The CDR3 loop reads CASSLVDRGDTLHF. The CDR3 DNA is TGTGCCAGCAGCTTGGTGGATAGGGGTGACACCCTCCACTTT.

Regarding this clone: An end of the junction does not agree with germline; a read error may underlie this. The rearrangement uses TRBV5-1 and TRBJ1-1; 8 nucleotides line up with TRBD1. The CDR3 totals 14 residues. The germline gives CDR1 SGHRS, CDR2 YFSETQ. The CDR3 reads CASSSGQGNTEAFF. CDR3 in DNA: TGTGCCAGCAGCTCCGGACAGGGGAACACTGAAGCTTTCTTT.

This chain uses TRBV29-1 with TRBJ2-1, with D possibly being TRBD2 (5 bases). The CDR3 runs to 11 residues. The germline V gene encodes CDR1 SQVTM and CDR2 ANQGSEA. The CDR3 bases are TGCAGTTGGGCGCCAGCCCGGGAACAGTTCTTC. It encodes CSWAPAREQFF.

This chain links TRBV29-1 with TRBJ2-1, with 9 positions matching TRBD2. The V gene's germline CDR1 is SQVTM and CDR2 ANQGSEA. The CDR3 is 16 residues long. V dropped 7 bases and J dropped 4; count of bases not matched to a gene: 14. Here the CDR3 reads CSADGSLAGRYNEQFF. CDR3 nucleotides: TGCAGCGCTGACGGCTCGCTAGCGGGGAGATACAATGAGCAGTTCTTC.

The chain joins TRBV6-6 to TRBJ1-1; D not certain. The length of the CDR3 is 14 residues. From germline, CDR1 is MNHNY and CDR2 SVGAGI (reference sequence). The V end was cut by 1 base, the J end by 1 base, with 7 bases between. The CDR3 loop is CASSYYKRNTEAFF. The CDR3 DNA is TGTGCCAGCAGTTACTACAAAAGGAACACTGAAGCTTTCTTT.